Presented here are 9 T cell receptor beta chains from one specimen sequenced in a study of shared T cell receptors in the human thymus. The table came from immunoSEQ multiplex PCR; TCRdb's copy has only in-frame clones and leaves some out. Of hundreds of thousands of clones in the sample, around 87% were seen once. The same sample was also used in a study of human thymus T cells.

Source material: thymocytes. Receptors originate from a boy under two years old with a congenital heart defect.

CDR3 amino acids: CASSLRLAGPTQYNEQFF. The CDR3 DNA sequence: TGTGCCAGCAGCTTAAGGCTAGCGGGCCCAACGCAATACAATGAGCAGTTCTTC. V usage is TRBV7-9 and J usage is TRBJ2-1, with 8 bases lining up with TRBD2. Looked up from germline, CDR1 is SEHNR and CDR2 is FQNEAQ (reference sequence). There are 18 residues in the CDR3. V trimming: 2 bases; J trimming: 4 bases; junction bases outside the gene matches: 13.

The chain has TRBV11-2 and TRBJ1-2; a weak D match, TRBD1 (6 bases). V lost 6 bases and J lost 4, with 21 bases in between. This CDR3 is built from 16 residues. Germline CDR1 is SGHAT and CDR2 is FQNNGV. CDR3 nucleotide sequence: TGTGCCAGCAGTCCGGGACACAGGGACGCCCGCTATGGCTACACCTTC. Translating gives CASSPGHRDARYGYTF.

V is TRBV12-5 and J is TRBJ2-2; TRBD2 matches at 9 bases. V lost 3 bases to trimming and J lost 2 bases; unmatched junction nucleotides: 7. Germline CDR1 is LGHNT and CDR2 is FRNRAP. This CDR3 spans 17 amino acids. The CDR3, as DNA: TGTGCTAGTGGTTTAGTGACTAGCGGTATTAACACCGGGGAGCTGTTTTTT. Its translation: CASGLVTSGINTGELFF.

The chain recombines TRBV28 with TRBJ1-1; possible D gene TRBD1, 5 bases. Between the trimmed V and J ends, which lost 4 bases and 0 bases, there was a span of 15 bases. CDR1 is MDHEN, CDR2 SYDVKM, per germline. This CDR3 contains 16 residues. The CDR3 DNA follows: TGTGCCAGCAGTTCCCTCCCGGGGGTAATGAACACTGAAGCTTTCTTT. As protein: CASSSLPGVMNTEAFF. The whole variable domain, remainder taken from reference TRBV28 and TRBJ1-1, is DVKVTQSSRYLVKRTGEKVFLECVQDMDHENMFWYRQDPGLGLRLIYFSYDVKMKEKGDIPEGYSVSREKKERFSLILESASTNQTSMYLCASSSLPGVMNTEAFFGQGTRLTVV.

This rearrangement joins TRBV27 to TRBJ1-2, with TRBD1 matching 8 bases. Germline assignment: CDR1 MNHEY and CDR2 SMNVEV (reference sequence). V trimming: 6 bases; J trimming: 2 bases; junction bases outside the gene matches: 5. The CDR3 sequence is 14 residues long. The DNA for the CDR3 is TGTGCCAGCAGCGAGACAGGGGAGAACTATGGCTACACCTTC. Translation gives CASSETGENYGYTF.

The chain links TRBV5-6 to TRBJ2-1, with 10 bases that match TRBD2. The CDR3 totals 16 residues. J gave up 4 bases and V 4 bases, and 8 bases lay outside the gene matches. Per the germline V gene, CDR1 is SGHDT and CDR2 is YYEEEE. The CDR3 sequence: CASSVSGGHSYNEQFF. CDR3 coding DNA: TGTGCCAGCAGCGTTAGCGGGGGGCACAGTTACAATGAGCAGTTCTTC.

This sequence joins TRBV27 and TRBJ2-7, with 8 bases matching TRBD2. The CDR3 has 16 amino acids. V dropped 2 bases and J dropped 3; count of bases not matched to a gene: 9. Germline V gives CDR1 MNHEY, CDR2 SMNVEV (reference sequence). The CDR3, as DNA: TGTGCCAGCAGTTTAACCGGCCGGGGGGGCTTCTACGAGCAGTACTTC. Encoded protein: CASSLTGRGGFYEQYF.

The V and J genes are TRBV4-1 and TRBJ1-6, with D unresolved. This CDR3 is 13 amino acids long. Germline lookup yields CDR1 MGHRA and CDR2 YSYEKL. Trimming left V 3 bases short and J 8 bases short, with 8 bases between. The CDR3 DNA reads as TGCGCCAGCAGCCAGGACTGGTATTCACCCCTCCACTTT. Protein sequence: CASSQDWYSPLHF.

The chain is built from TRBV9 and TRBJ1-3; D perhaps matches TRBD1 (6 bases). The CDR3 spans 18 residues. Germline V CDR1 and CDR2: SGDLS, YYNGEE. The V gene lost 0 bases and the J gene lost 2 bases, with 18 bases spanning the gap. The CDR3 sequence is CASSVGDRKVDAGNTIYF. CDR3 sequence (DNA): TGTGCCAGCAGCGTAGGCGACAGGAAGGTGGACGCTGGAAACACCATATATTTT.